The following is a T cell receptor beta chain sequence with its context. Its antigen remains unidentified. No much larger clonotype is one base removed from it; base qualities were not supplied. This entry comes from a study of cytomegalovirus exposure and HLA in healthy donors listed by TCRdb under 2017. Describing the broader study: According to a later analysis, one platform produced both the 120 validation repertoires and the 666 repertoires of the first cohort. The aim of the study was to test whether cataloging public T cell receptors could identify signatures of past pathogen exposure. Along with the approximately 650-subject first cohort, a separate validation cohort of 120 different subjects was used. To predict cytomegalovirus infection status, the study brought together high-throughput TCR immunosequencing, statistical association of individual TCRs with disease status, and machine learning. The paper's findings and limits, for the study overall: Cytomegalovirus status was reported to be diagnosed by the classifier with high specificity and sensitivity in both the original and validation cohorts. While some public TCRs were present in many individuals, most TCR sequences turned up only very rarely across donors. The authors suggested that the approach could potentially be extended to other disease states and immunological phenotypes. In the study, approximately 160 TCR beta chains were listed as associated with cytomegalovirus. Three of the identified cytomegalovirus-associated TCR beta chains were confirmed in vitro to be specific for cytomegalovirus antigens. A later analysis found that TCRs clustered in the first cohort also tended to co-occur in the 120 validation repertoires, with 94% of cluster scores above 0. The validation cohort had no HLA typing available for a later analysis, so co-occurrence within that cohort was assessed over all 130 or so repertoires.

Deletion took 3 bases off V and 1 base off J, with a span of 9 bases between the germline ends. The CDR3, cysteine through phenylalanine, is 14 amino acids long. Only CDR3 DNA is held: 42 bases, read in frame from base 1. Sequences MNHEY (CDR1) and SMNVEV (CDR2) are obtained from the germline V gene (reference sequence). The donors were included in the validation cohort of approximately 130 subjects, a group kept apart from the roughly 610-subject first cohort. The protocol used for the library was the immunoSEQ multiplex PCR assay. From the authors' description of their analysis: A statistical classification framework was built for diagnosing cytomegalovirus status from the catalog of TCR beta chain sequences. TCRdb holds this immuneACCESS table with in-frame rearrangements only. Some clones are missing; in checked studies, unresolved V genes explain under half, and the rest has no known cause. The V and J calls and the clone size are those of that table, but D and trimming were determined from the DNA. The sample table records over 85,000 clones; roughly 90% of these occur just once. The ten largest account for approximately 1.4% of the sample.

The sequenced sample was PBMCs. The receptor's source is a woman under 40 in good health and CMV-seropositive. Recombination linked TRBV27 to TRBJ2-5; the D region possibly corresponds to TRBD2 (6 bases align). The DNA sequence is TGTGCCAGCAGTTTGGGGGGATCCCAAGAGACCCAGTACTTC. This yields the protein CASSLGGSQETQYF.